This TCR beta chain was sequenced during a study of CD8+ T cells in alopecia areata (dated by TCRdb to about 2018). Context from the whole study: The treated patients took part in an open-label pilot trial in which moderate-to-severe alopecia areata was treated with oral tofacitinib at 5 to 10 mg twice daily. Tofacitinib was given for 6 to 18 months, followed by 6 months of follow-up off drug to assess delayed response and recurrence. For the treated patients, the SALT score, which quantifies what percentage of scalp surface area is affected, served as the measure of disease severity. To study T cell clonal expansion in alopecia areata, the researchers applied high-throughput TCRbeta sequencing to both the C3H/HeJ mouse model and human patients. Scalp tissue and sorted CD4+ and CD8+ peripheral blood T cells from patchy and totalis/universalis alopecia areata patients and from healthy controls were covered by human TCRbeta sequencing. Biopsies were taken from tofacitinib-treated patients at baseline and again at 4 and 24 weeks into treatment, and several of those patients also had a later scalp biopsy. Clonality in the scalp was compared among normal scalp (n=4), patchy alopecia areata scalp (n=8), and alopecia totalis/universalis scalp (n=8). The RNA source kit depended on sample type: the PAXgene miRNA kit for fixed scalp, the miRNeasy kit for PBMCs, and the RNeasy kit for mouse skin. TCRbeta CDR3 regions were amplified by immunoSEQ multiplex PCR using 35 Vbeta forward and 13 Jbeta reverse primers.

From the germline V gene (reference sequence), CDR1 is LNHDA and CDR2 is SQIVND. From the cysteine through the phenylalanine, the CDR3 covers 14 amino acids. Only the CDR3 portion is preserved as DNA: 42 bases, with reading frame beginning at the first base. Germline trimming: 5 bases from V, 3 bases from J; junction bases outside gene matches: 6. Details on this clone: There is no known antigen for this receptor. No base qualities exist here, and no much larger clone lies one base off it.

Here is what the overall study found, with its caveats: Compared with mice, TCR sequences shared between patients were less clear, possibly partly because of HLA diversity across the patient population. Unlike mouse skin, where gammadelta T cells dominate, normal human skin contains resident alphabeta T cells that get sequenced too, which complicates analysis of the scalp TCR repertoire. Because the treated cohort was small and had only one nonresponder, larger studies are needed to examine links between baseline CD8+ expansion and response. Lesional scalp, especially in alopecia totalis/universalis, showed higher clonality and more expanded CD8+ clones than normal scalp, suggesting antigenic drive. Many expanded lesional clones were found to persist in scalp and blood during tofacitinib treatment, and relapse after treatment cessation may be partly explained by this persistence. Tofacitinib significantly lowered scalp clonality and the number of expanded CD8+ clones among the top 100 scalp clones.

The label giving this sample's time point can be read as: about 25 weeks on oral tofacitinib. The sample's treatment or condition label, in plain terms: oral pan-JAK inhibitor, 5-10 mg twice daily. From alopecia areata patients, peripheral blood was collected along with lesional scalp punch biopsies. PBMCs were isolated by density centrifugation and stained for CD3, CD4 and CD8, and CD4+ and CD8+ T cells were sorted on a FACSAria. To prepare the library, the immunoSEQ multiplex PCR assay was applied. For TCR sequencing, RNA was extracted from every sample and reverse transcribed into cDNA to serve as template. First-strand cDNA was synthesized using SuperScript III with a 2:1 mix of oligo-dT and random hexamers. Amplification bias was assessed with a synthetic immune receptor repertoire, and residual bias was removed computationally. The source study handled its data this way. Raw reads were preprocessed to remove errors, and CDR3 was defined by IMGT conventions from the conserved cysteine to phenylalanine. Clonality was computed by normalizing Shannon entropy by log2 of the number of productive unique TCRs and subtracting the result from 1. Whether each scalp clone was CD4 or CD8 was inferred by checking scalp TCRbeta sequences against the CD4 and CD8 repertoires from sorted blood. The clones in this table, taken by TCRdb from immuneACCESS, are in-frame only. Not every clone is retained; where verified, under half of the shortfall comes from an unresolved V gene, and the cause of the rest is unknown. From that table come the V and J calls and clone size; the DNA was used to work out D and trimming. In this sample the table shows some 190,000 clones, roughly 60% of which occur a single time. The top ten hold approximately 0.93% of the sample.

The chain was built from TRBV19 and TRBJ2-7; 8 middle bases align to TRBD1. Sequencing used CD4+ T cells sorted from blood, obtained at week 24, from a patient treated with tofacitinib. The receptor was derived from a human donor with alopecia areata. The nucleotides are TGTGCCAGTAGTGCGACAGGGACAGGCTACGAGCAGTACTTC. Translated, it gives CASSATGTGYEQYF.